This TCR beta chain was identified during a study of CD8 T cells in Susac syndrome (dated by TCRdb to the late 2010s). General notes on the study: Whether CD8+ T cell activation and differentiation in Susac syndrome was antigen driven was tested using repertoire sequencing.

General findings and caveats noted by the study authors: The number of individuals in the TCR sequencing and HLA analysis was acknowledged as relatively small.

This clonotype was observed a handful of times. The antigen it binds to is not known. No much larger clone exists at a distance of one base, and base qualities are not known. The CDR3 spans 12 residues, from the cysteine through the phenylalanine. The kept DNA is CDR3 alone, 36 bases in frame from the first base. Trimming at the junction amounts to 8 bases on V and 6 bases on J, and the germline ends lie 12 bases apart. RNA was extracted with the RNeasy kit and roughly 0.5 to 1 ug was reverse transcribed using random hexamers. The immunoSEQ multiplex PCR assay, covering 54 Vbeta and 13 Jbeta segments, was used to amplify TCR beta CDR3 regions. PCR amplification bias was corrected by using a synthetic template baseline for primer optimization and computational correction. The study's own analysis went as follows. Reads were assigned to V, D and J genes according to IMGT and analyzed in immunoSEQ Analyzer, with only productive sequences retained. Clonality was calculated as one minus the Shannon entropy normalized by log2 of the number of productive unique sequences. For each patient and control, public and private clones were evaluated among the 100 most prevalent clones. A clone was defined as Susac-specific if it was absent from the healthy and MS cohorts, from approximately 980 published viral clones and from other ImmuneACCESS disease sequences. The raw public reads went through TCRdb reprocessing: fastp at Q25, MiXCR clone calling, in-frame beta chains kept. Duplicate CDR3 protein sequences are folded into a single record with the most common DNA and genes. The V and J calls and clone size are TCRdb's, not the authors'. The sample has roughly 180,000 distinct CDR3 sequences on record, approximately 96% of them singletons. 0.14% of the sample rests with the top ten.

Peripheral blood CD8+ and CD4+ T cells from healthy donors, Susac syndrome patients and multiple sclerosis patients were profiled by high-throughput TCR beta sequencing. The healthy donors served as controls matched for age and sex. Bulk CD8+ and CD4+ T cells were purified magnetically by negative isolation, whereas CD8+ TEMRA cells were enriched by FACS. Blood was drawn into EDTA tubes, processed within 24 hours, and PBMCs were isolated by density gradient centrifugation. PBMCs intended for TCR sequencing were cryopreserved in liquid nitrogen and thawed later in a water bath at 37 degrees C. A purity of at least 90% was achieved for sorted or isolated CD4+, CD8+ and CD8+ TEMRA cells.

The chain is assembled from TRBV12-3 or TRBV12-4 and TRBJ2-3, with a weak D call of TRBD2 (5 bases match). The sequence derives from a human donor in good health. Sample: CD4+ T cells from PBMCs. This receptor has the CDR3 CASRRGTDTQYF. The DNA is TGTGCCAGCCGCCGGGGAACGGATACGCAGTATTTT.